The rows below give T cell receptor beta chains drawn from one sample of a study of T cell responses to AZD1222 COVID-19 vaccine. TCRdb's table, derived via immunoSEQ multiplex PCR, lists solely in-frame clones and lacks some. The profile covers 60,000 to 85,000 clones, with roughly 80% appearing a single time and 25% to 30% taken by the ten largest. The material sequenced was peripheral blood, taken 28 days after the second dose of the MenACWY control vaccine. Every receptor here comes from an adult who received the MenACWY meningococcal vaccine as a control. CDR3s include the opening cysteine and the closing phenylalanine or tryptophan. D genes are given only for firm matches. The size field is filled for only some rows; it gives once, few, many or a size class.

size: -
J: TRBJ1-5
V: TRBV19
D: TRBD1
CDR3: CASSSQGAGQPQHF
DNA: TGTGCCAGTAGTTCACAGGGGGCGGGTCAGCCCCAGCATTTT

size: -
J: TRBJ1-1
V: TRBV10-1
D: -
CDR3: CASSRGVNTEAFF
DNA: TGCGCCAGCAGCAGGGGAGTGAACACTGAAGCTTTCTTT

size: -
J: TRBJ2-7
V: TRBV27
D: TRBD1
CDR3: CASSPGQGRYEQYF
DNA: TGTGCCAGCAGTCCGGGACAGGGACGCTACGAGCAGTACTTC

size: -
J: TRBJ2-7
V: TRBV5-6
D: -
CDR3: CASSPGAIYEQYF
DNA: TGTGCCAGCAGCCCTGGGGCAATCTACGAGCAGTACTTC

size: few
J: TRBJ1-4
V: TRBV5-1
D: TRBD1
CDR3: CASSLDGTANEKLFF
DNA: TGCGCCAGCAGCTTGGATGGGACAGCCAATGAAAAACTGTTTTTT

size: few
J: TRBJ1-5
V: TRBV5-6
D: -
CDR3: CASSFLGANQPQHF
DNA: TGTGCCAGCAGCTTTCTAGGGGCCAATCAGCCCCAGCATTTT

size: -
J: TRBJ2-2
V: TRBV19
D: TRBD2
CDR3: CASSRLAGAADTGELFF
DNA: TGTGCCAGTAGCAGGCTAGCGGGAGCCGCGGACACCGGGGAGCTGTTTTTT

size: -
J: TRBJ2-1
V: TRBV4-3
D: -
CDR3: CASSQGREREQFF
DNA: TGCGCCAGCAGCCAAGGTAGGGAGAGGGAGCAGTTCTTC

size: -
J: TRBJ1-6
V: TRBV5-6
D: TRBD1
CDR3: CASSRPTGGGSPLHF
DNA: TGTGCCAGCAGCCGGCCAACAGGGGGAGGATCACCCCTCCACTTT

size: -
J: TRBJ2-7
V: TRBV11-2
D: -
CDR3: CASSLELIVAEQYF
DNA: TGTGCCAGCAGCTTAGAACTAATTGTTGCCGAGCAGTACTTC

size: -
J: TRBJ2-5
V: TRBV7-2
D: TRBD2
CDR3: CASSLARASGGTQYF
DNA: TGTGCCAGCAGCTTGGCCAGGGCCTCGGGGGGTACCCAGTACTTC

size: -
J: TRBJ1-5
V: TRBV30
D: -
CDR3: CAWSQGRVGQPQHF
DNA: TGTGCCTGGAGTCAGGGAAGGGTAGGACAGCCCCAGCATTTT

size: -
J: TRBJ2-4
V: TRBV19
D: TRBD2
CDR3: CASSISGQGYKNIQYF
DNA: TGTGCCAGTAGTATTAGCGGGCAAGGGTACAAAAACATTCAGTACTTC

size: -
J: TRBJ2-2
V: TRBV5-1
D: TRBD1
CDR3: CASSPGGQGSTGELFF
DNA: TGCGCCAGCAGCCCCGGGGGACAGGGGAGCACCGGGGAGCTGTTTTTT

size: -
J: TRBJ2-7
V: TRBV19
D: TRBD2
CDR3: CASSRSGASYEQYF
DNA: TGTGCCAGTAGTCGTAGCGGGGCCTCCTACGAGCAGTACTTC

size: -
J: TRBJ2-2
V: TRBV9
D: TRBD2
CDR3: CASSVSSGRAAGELFF
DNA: TGTGCCAGCAGCGTTTCTAGCGGGAGGGCAGCCGGGGAGCTGTTTTTT

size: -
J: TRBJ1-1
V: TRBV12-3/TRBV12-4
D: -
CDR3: CASSLFFGEAFF
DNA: TGTGCCAGCAGTTTATTCTTTGGCGAAGCTTTCTTT

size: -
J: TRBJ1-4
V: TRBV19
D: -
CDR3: CASSITGDVGEKLFF
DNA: TGTGCCAGTAGTATAACAGGAGACGTGGGTGAAAAACTGTTTTTT

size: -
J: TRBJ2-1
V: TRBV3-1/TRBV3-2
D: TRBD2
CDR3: CASSRTSSYNEQFF
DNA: TGTGCCAGCAGCCGGACTAGTTCCTACAATGAGCAGTTCTTC

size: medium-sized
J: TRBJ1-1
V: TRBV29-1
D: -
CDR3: CSVLETEAFF
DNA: TGCAGCGTATTGGAGACGGAAGCTTTCTTT

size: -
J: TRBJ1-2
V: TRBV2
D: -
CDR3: CASTPGRDYGYTF
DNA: TGTGCCAGTACGCCAGGACGAGACTATGGCTACACCTTC

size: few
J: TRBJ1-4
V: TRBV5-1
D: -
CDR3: CASSLEAGKEKLFF
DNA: TGCGCCAGCAGCTTGGAGGCTGGAAAAGAAAAACTGTTTTTT

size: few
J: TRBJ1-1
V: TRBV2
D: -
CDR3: CASRRTTMNTEAFF
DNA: TGTGCCAGCAGACGGACCACGATGAACACTGAAGCTTTCTTT

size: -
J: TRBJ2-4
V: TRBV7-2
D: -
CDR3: CASSLGPGNGNIQYF
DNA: TGTGCCAGCAGCTTAGGGCCGGGCAACGGAAACATTCAGTACTTC

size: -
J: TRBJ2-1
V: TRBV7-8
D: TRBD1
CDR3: CASSPRQGNNEQFF
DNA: TGTGCCAGCAGCCCTAGACAGGGAAACAATGAGCAGTTCTTC

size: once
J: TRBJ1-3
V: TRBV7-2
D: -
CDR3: CASSLAPTGPGNTIYF
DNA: TGTGCCAGCAGCTTAGCCCCCACAGGGCCTGGAAACACCATATATTTT

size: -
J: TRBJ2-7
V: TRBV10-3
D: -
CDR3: CAISEDRTPYEQYF
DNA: TGTGCCATCAGTGAGGACAGGACTCCCTACGAGCAGTACTTC

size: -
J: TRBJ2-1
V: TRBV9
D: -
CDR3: CASSADLRGSWNEQFF
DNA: TGTGCCAGCAGCGCAGATTTACGTGGCTCATGGAATGAGCAGTTCTTC

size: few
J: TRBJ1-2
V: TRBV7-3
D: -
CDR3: CASSPDRLYGYTF
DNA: TGTGCCAGCAGCCCGGACAGACTTTATGGCTACACCTTC

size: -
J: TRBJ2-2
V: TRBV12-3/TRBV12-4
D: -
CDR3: CASSPSHGRELFF
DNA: TGTGCCAGCAGTCCATCCCACGGGCGGGAGCTGTTTTTT

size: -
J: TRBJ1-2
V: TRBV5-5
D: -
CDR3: CASSLGSYGGYTF
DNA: TGTGCCAGCAGCTTGGGTTCGTATGGGGGCTACACCTTC

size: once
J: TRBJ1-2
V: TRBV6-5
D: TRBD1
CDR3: CASSSTGEGYTF
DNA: TGTGCCAGCAGTTCGACAGGGGAGGGCTACACCTTC

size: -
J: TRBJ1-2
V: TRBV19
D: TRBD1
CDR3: CASSFTGAGYTF
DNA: TGTGCCAGTAGTTTTACAGGGGCTGGCTACACCTTC

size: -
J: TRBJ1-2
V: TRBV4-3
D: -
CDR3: CASSQDNTRGSGYTF
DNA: TGCGCCAGCAGCCAAGATAATACGAGGGGCTCTGGCTACACCTTC